This TCR beta chain stems from a study of cytomegalovirus exposure and HLA in healthy donors. Germline lookup yields CDR1 WSHSY and CDR2 SAAADI. The CDR3 totals 15 residues. Trimming shortened V by 5 bases and J by 0 bases, and 13 bases separated the two germline ends. On this clone: Antigen specificity is unknown. Other DNA sequences in this specimen translate into the identical CDR3.

In the PCR, 60 Vbeta and 13 Jbeta primers were used. Profiling relied on immunoSEQ multiplex PCR, and the TCRdb table lists in-frame clones only, not all of them. The sample has some 170,000 clones; 80% are singletons. Study-wide findings and caveats: It was 150 or so TCR beta chains that were listed as cytomegalovirus-associated. In a later analysis, compared with equally common non-associated chains, HLA-associated beta chains were more expanded. Three chains linked to CMV were shown in vitro to be specific for CMV antigens. Most of the TCR beta V segments (in an earlier analysis) were productive either about 87% or about 30% of the time.

The sequence came from a man aged 18 to 30 in good health and CMV-seropositive. The genes are TRBV10-2 and TRBJ1-1; D may be TRBD1 (5 bases). Source material: PBMCs. CDR3 amino acids: CASSPLDTMNTEAFF. The CDR3 DNA follows: TGCGCCAGCAGTCCACTGGACACCATGAACACTGAAGCTTTCTTT.